This T cell receptor (beta chain) comes out of a study of cytomegalovirus exposure and HLA in healthy donors. With respect to this clone: The antigen is undetermined.

V gave up 3 bases and J gave up 3 bases; unmatched junction bases: 8. The CDR3 is 17 residues long. Germline V gene sequence: CDR1 SGHDT, CDR2 YYEEEE. The PCR had 60 Vbeta and 13 Jbeta primers. The method was immunoSEQ multiplex PCR; TCRdb's version includes in-frame clones alone and lacks a portion of them. There are about 160,000 clones in the sample; under 80% occur only once, and roughly 1.5% lies in the top ten. Findings of the study overall: Roughly even sequencing depth across donors was the assumption behind the presence/absence analyses.

The genes are TRBV5-6 and TRBJ2-1; 11 nucleotides align to TRBD1. The specimen sequenced was PBMCs. The TCR comes from a young woman in good health and CMV-seronegative. The CDR3 bases are TGTGCCAGCAGCTCCGGGACAGGGGGGAGGTACTACAATGAGCAGTTCTTC. It yields the protein CASSSGTGGRYYNEQFF.